The 7 T cell receptor delta chains presented below share a single source sample, sequenced in a study of human gamma delta and Vdelta1 T cells. TCRdb reanalysed the PCR reads with CATT. The table shows thousands of delta-chain clones, with almost 40% occurring only once. For these TCRs, the target antigens are not known. Sequences were obtained from Vdelta1 gamma-delta T cells from blood grown in culture (DOT cells). These receptor sequences come from a human donor in good health.

V and J are TRDV1 and TRDJ1, with 12 bases identical to TRDD3. There are 21 residues in the CDR3. Germline V lookup: CDR1 TSWWSYY, CDR2 QGS. The junction had 19 bases not matched to a gene; V was cut back by 1 base and J by 4 bases. The CDR3 nucleotides are TGTGCTCTTGGGGAACATTACCTTCCTCCGGAGCTGGGGGATACGGTCGATAAACTCATCTTT. Its translation is CALGEHYLPPELGDTVDKLIF.

This chain uses TRDV1 with TRDJ1; 10 bases fit TRDD3. From germline, CDR1 is TSWWSYY and CDR2 QGS. The junction had 17 bases not matched to a gene; V was cut back by 0 bases and J by 1 base. This CDR3 contains 21 residues. The CDR3 nucleotides read TGTGCTCTTGGGGAACTACAGCCCTACGGGGGGGATACGAGATTCACCGATAAACTCATCTTT. Protein: CALGELQPYGGDTRFTDKLIF.

This chain links TRDV1 with TRDJ1; 7 nucleotides line up with TRDD3. There are 18 residues in the CDR3. Trimming at V came to 1 base and at J to 9 bases, leaving 20 bases not matched to a gene. Per germline, CDR1 TSWWSYY and CDR2 QGS. Here the CDR3 reads CALGEPYEDWGFPEELIF. The CDR3 DNA follows: TGTGCTCTTGGGGAACCCTACGAGGACTGGGGATTCCCCGAGGAACTCATCTTT.

V usage is TRDV1 and J usage is TRDJ1; D not resolved. The CDR3 extends over 17 amino acids. Germline V gene sequence: CDR1 TSWWSYY, CDR2 QGS. Trimming stripped 4 bases from V and 0 bases from J, with 18 bases between. As DNA, the CDR3 is TGTGCTCTTGGGGTGAAAAAACTTGGTACTGACACCGATAAACTCATCTTT. Translated: CALGVKKLGTDTDKLIF.

This chain links TRDV1 with TRDJ1; 11 bases line up with TRDD3. In germline, CDR1 is TSWWSYY, CDR2 QGS. The junction had 19 bases not matched to a gene; V was cut back by 1 base and J by 0 bases. The CDR3 length is 22 residues. CDR3 nucleotides: TGTGCTCTTGGGGAACATAGGGGAGACTGGGGGATAGGACCATATTACACCGATAAACTCATCTTT. It codes for CALGEHRGDWGIGPYYTDKLIF.

The table lists this clone with a few counts. The genes are TRDV1 and TRDJ1; 9 bases fit TRDD2. J lost 4 bases, V lost 9 bases, and 15 bases had no gene match. CDR3 length equals 16 residues. Germline V gene data show CDR1 as TSWWSYY and CDR2 as QGS. This CDR3 is CALVPSYWAGDDKLIF. CDR3 bases: TGTGCTCTGGTTCCTTCCTACTGGGCTGGGGACGATAAACTCATCTTT.

This clone is labeled medium-sized. This CDR3 is also generated by other DNA sequences in the sample. The chain joins TRAV29/DV5 to TRDJ1; the D gene is possibly TRDD3 (6 bases). With 1 base removed from V and 4 bases from J, the gap between germline ends came to 23 bases. The CDR3 covers 17 residues. The germline gives CDR1 NSMFDY, CDR2 ISSIKDK. CDR3: CAASRRSRLGHGDKLIF. For the CDR3, the DNA is TGTGCAGCAAGCAGACGATCACGACTGGGCCACGGCGATAAACTCATCTTT.